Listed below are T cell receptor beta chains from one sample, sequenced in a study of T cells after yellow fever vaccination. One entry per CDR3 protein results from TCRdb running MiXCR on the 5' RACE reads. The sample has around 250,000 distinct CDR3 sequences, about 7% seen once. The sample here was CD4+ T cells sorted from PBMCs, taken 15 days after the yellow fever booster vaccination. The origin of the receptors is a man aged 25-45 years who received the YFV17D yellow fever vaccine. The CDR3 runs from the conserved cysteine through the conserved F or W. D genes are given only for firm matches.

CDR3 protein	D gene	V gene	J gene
CASSLGQDETDTQYF	NA	TRBV5-1	TRBJ2-3
CSATAKVETQYF	NA	TRBV20-1	TRBJ2-5
CASSLAGTGVAEQYF	TRBD1	TRBV7-2	TRBJ2-7
CASSNRIFDTQYF	NA	TRBV19	TRBJ2-3
CASSLQTLAANEQFF	TRBD2	TRBV7-8	TRBJ2-1
CATSDSTRNQPQHF	NA	TRBV24-1	TRBJ1-5
CASSWPEGSYNEQFF	NA	TRBV27	TRBJ2-1
CASSLALGGTDTQYF	NA	TRBV7-2	TRBJ2-3
CASSPVNSPLHF	NA	TRBV18	TRBJ1-6
CASSSRGALGELFF	NA	TRBV7-2	TRBJ2-2
CASSLATTGGSNEKLFF	TRBD1	TRBV12-3/TRBV12-4	TRBJ1-4
CATARLAGDGDEQFF	TRBD2	TRBV24-1	TRBJ2-1
CASSSIGQSSTDTQYF	NA	TRBV28	TRBJ2-3
CAGKRSNTEAFF	NA	TRBV6-6	TRBJ1-1
CSVEDRYRGHPDTQYF	TRBD1	TRBV29-1	TRBJ2-3
CSVEETSNQPQHF	NA	TRBV29-1	TRBJ1-5
CASSRTSGGSTDTQYF	TRBD2	TRBV6-1	TRBJ2-3
CSARGRTPNQPQHF	NA	TRBV20-1	TRBJ1-5
CASSLVGRERNYGYTF	NA	TRBV12-3/TRBV12-4	TRBJ1-2
CATSVVGGGGRTEAFF	TRBD1	TRBV24-1	TRBJ1-1